This T cell receptor (beta chain) originates from a study of early T cells in non-severe SARS-CoV-2 infection. Study in general: Sequencing input comprised bulk RNA from unsorted whole blood; chain pairing was not available. Study-wide findings and caveats: Anti-spike CD8 specificities were favored by VDJdb matching, whose results missed private and CD4 specificities.

This clonotype came up many times. What it recognizes is unknown. Germline values: CDR1 MDHEN, CDR2 SYDVKM. V was trimmed by 4 bases and J by 0 bases, leaving 13 bases between them. The CDR3 runs 15 residues. Individual cDNA molecules were tagged with unique molecular identifiers, the study reported. MiXCR, applied by TCRdb to the 5' RACE reads, yields one record per CDR3 protein. The sample contains nearly 80,000 distinct CDR3 sequences, around 13% of which appear only once. The gene calls are TRBV28 and TRBJ2-7, with D possibly being TRBD1 (6 bases). The sample consisted of whole blood. The receptor comes from an adult who was a healthcare worker with PCR-confirmed SARS-CoV-2 infection or an uninfected control (not recorded which). The CDR3 coding sequence is TGTGCCAGCAGTTCCTGGGGGCGGTCCTCCTACGAGCAGTACTTC. As protein: CASSSWGRSSYEQYF.